This T cell receptor (beta chain) was observed in a study of T cells after yellow fever vaccination. Study outcomes and limitations: CD4 and CD8 compartments shared a small share of clonotypes, likely from convergent recombination. Faster peaking, at day 5 versus 15, marked a secondary response that was weaker.

The V and J ends lost 4 bases and 4 bases respectively, with 17 bases between them. This CDR3 spans 15 amino acids. Germline V gene data show CDR1 as LGHNA and CDR2 as YNFKEQ. The TCR cDNA carried a universal primer site and UMIs from 5'RACE template switching. MiXCR, run by TCRdb on the 5' RACE reads, gives a single entry per CDR3 protein. This table has under 500,000 distinct CDR3 sequences, around 19% appearing once. Comments on this clonotype: Antigen: not known.

This chain uses TRBV4-2 with TRBJ2-7; a weak D match, TRBD1 (6 bases). Sequenced material: PBMCs, taken before the yellow fever booster vaccination. The sequence derives from a man younger than 35 who received the YFV17D yellow fever vaccine. This chain's CDR3 is CASSPGYARGYEQYF. The CDR3 DNA reads TGTGCCAGCAGCCCGGGTTATGCCAGGGGTTACGAGCAGTACTTC.